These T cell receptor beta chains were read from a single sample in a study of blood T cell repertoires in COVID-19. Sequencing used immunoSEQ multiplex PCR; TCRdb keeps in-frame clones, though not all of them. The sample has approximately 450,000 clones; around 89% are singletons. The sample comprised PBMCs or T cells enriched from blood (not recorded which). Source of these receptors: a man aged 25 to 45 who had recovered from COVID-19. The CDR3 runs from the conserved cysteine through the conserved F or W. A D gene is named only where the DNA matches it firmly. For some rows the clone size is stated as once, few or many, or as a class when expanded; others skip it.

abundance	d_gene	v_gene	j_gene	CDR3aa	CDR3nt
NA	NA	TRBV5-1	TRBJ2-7	CASSLDNPYEQYF	TGCGCCAGCAGCTTGGACAACCCCTACGAGCAGTACTTC
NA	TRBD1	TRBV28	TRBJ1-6	CASSLAGTGVTNSPLHF	TGTGCCAGCAGTTTAGCAGGGACAGGGGTAACAAATTCACCCCTCCACTTT
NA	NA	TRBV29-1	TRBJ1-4	CSAAGSGEKLFF	TGCAGCGCAGCAGGCTCCGGTGAAAAACTGTTTTTT
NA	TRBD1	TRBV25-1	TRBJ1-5	CASNTTGGSQPQHF	TGTGCCAGCAATACGACAGGGGGCAGTCAGCCCCAGCATTTT
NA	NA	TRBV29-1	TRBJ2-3	CSVGGGDIGTDTQYF	TGCAGCGTGGGGGGTGGGGATATCGGCACAGATACGCAGTATTTT
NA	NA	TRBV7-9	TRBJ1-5	CASSIIGVNQPQHF	TGTGCCAGCAGCATTATAGGGGTCAATCAGCCCCAGCATTTT
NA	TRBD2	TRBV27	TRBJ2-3	CASQRLAGGPGDTQYF	TGTGCCAGCCAAAGACTAGCGGGAGGGCCAGGAGATACGCAGTATTTT
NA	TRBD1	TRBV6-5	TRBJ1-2	CASTPGTGPGYGYTF	TGTGCCAGCACACCCGGGACAGGTCCGGGATATGGCTACACCTTC
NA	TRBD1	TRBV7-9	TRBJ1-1	CASSLAAGGEAFF	TGTGCCAGCAGCTTAGCGGCAGGGGGTGAAGCTTTCTTT
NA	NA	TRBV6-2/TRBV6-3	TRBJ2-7	CASSYTAGQPSYEQYF	TGTGCCAGCAGTTACACCGCGGGACAGCCCTCCTACGAGCAGTACTTC
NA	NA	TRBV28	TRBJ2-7	CASKDRYYEQYF	TGTGCCAGCAAGGACAGATATTACGAGCAGTACTTC
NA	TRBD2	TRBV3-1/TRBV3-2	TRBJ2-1	CASSQVPLTSGSGEQFF	TGTGCCAGCAGCCAAGTCCCTTTGACTAGCGGGAGCGGTGAGCAGTTCTTC
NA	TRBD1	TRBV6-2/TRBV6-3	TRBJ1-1	CASSHAPGTGTSEAFF	TGTGCCAGCAGTCACGCGCCCGGGACAGGGACCTCTGAAGCTTTCTTT
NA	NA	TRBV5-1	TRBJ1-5	CASSSQTYSNQPQHF	TGCGCCAGCAGCTCACAGACGTATAGCAATCAGCCCCAGCATTTT
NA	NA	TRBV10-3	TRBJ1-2	CAISEGREGSYTF	TGTGCCATCAGTGAGGGGAGGGAGGGTAGCTACACCTTC
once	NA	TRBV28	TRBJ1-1	CATGEGLATEAFF	TGTGCCACGGGGGAGGGCTTGGCCACTGAAGCTTTCTTT
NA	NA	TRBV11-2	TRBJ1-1	CASSFQGRNTEAFF	TGTGCCAGCAGCTTTCAGGGGCGGAACACTGAAGCTTTCTTT
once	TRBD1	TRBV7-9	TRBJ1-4	CASSSPSRQGAYEKLFF	TGTGCCAGCAGCTCCCCCTCCAGACAGGGGGCTTATGAAAAACTGTTTTTT
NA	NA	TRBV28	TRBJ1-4	CATQATNEKLFF	TGTGCCACTCAGGCAACTAATGAAAAACTGTTTTTT
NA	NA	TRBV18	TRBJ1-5	CASSPGTMNSNQPQHF	TGTGCCAGCTCGCCTGGCACCATGAATAGCAATCAGCCCCAGCATTTT
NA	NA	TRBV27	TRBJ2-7	CASSFSLVHYEQYF	TGTGCCAGCAGTTTTTCCCTAGTCCACTACGAGCAGTACTTC
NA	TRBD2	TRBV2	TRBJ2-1	CASSEGLAGVIRSYNEQFF	TGTGCCAGCAGTGAGGGACTAGCGGGAGTGATACGGTCCTACAATGAGCAGTTCTTC
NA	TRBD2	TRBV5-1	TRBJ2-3	CASSFSGTSGDTQYF	TGCGCCAGCAGTTTCTCCGGGACTAGCGGAGATACGCAGTATTTT
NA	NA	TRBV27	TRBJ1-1	CASKIQGGVAEAFF	TGTGCCAGCAAGATCCAGGGCGGTGTCGCTGAAGCTTTCTTT
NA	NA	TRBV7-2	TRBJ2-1	CASSLALSRRDEQFF	TGTGCCAGCAGCTTGGCCCTGAGTCGGCGGGATGAGCAGTTCTTC
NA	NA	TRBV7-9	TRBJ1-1	CASSSQGGEAFF	TGTGCCAGCAGCTCCCAGGGAGGGGAAGCTTTCTTT
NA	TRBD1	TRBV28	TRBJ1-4	CASSRTTGREKLFF	TGTGCCAGCAGCCGGACGACAGGGAGGGAAAAACTGTTTTTT
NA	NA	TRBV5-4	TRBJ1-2	CASSLKRTAHYGYTF	TGTGCCAGCAGCTTGAAAAGGACAGCCCACTATGGCTACACCTTC
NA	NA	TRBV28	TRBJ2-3	CASIHPPGTDTQYF	TGTGCCAGCATCCATCCCCCGGGCACAGATACGCAGTATTTT
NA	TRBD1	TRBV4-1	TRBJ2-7	CASRGTGGLDEQYF	TGCGCCAGCAGGGGGACAGGGGGTCTCGACGAGCAGTACTTC
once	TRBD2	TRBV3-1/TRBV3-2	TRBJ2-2	CASSQAGLAGLGELFF	TGTGCCAGCAGCCAAGCCGGGCTAGCGGGACTCGGGGAGCTGTTTTTT
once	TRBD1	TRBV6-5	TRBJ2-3	CASSSQGNTQYF	TGTGCCAGCAGTTCACAGGGGAATACGCAGTATTTT
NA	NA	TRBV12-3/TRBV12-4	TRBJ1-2	CASRTGKVYGYTF	TGTGCCAGCAGAACAGGGAAGGTCTATGGCTACACCTTC
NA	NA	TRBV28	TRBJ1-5	CASSFTSYSSNQPQHF	TGTGCCAGCAGTTTTACTAGCTACTCGAGCAATCAGCCCCAGCATTTT
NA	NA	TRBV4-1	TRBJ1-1	CASSQDIQGRATEAFF	TGCGCCAGCAGCCAAGATATCCAGGGGAGGGCCACTGAAGCTTTCTTT
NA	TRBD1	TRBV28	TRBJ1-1	CASSSAQGDGAFF	TGTGCCAGCAGTTCGGCACAGGGGGATGGAGCTTTCTTT
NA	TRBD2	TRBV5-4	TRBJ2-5	CASSGTSGIETQYF	TGTGCCAGCAGCGGGACTAGCGGGATCGAGACCCAGTACTTC
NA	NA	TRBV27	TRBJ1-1	CASSAPDRGNTEAFF	TGTGCCAGCAGTGCCCCTGACCGCGGGAACACTGAAGCTTTCTTT